This TCR beta chain was obtained from a study of neurological immune-mediated disorders. V lost 2 bases and J lost 10; bases outside the gene matches: 5. Looked up from germline, CDR1 is MNHEY and CDR2 is SMNVEV (reference sequence). The CDR3 is 15 amino acids. Study observations and caveats: HTLV-1-associated myelopathy showed the most TCR clonal expansion; multiple sclerosis the least, below healthy controls. Expanded clones shared no CDR3 amino acid sequences across subjects, suggesting private repertoires in all groups.

MiXCR, applied by TCRdb to the 5' RACE reads, yields one record per CDR3 protein. The table includes some 61,000 distinct CDR3 sequences, roughly 3.6% detected once. This clonotype was seen ten or more times. Its specificity is unknown. This chain joins TRBV27 and TRBJ1-6; 10 bases are shared with TRBD1. The sample was PBMCs. The receptor's source is a man aged 30 to 45 with multiple sclerosis. The CDR3 is CASSLDRGPPSPLHF. The CDR3 region has the DNA TGTGCCAGCAGTTTAGACAGGGGGCCCCCGTCACCCCTCCACTTT.